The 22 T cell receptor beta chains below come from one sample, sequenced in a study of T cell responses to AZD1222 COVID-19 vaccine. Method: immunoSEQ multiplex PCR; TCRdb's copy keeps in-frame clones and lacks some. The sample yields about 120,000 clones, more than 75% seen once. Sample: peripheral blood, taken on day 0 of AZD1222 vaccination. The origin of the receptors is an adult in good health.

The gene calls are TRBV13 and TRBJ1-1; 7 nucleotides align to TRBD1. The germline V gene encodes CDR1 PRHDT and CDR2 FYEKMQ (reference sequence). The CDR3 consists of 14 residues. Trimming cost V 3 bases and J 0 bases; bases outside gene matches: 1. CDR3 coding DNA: TGTGCCAGCAGCTTGGGACAGCTGAACACTGAAGCTTTCTTT. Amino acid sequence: CASSLGQLNTEAFF. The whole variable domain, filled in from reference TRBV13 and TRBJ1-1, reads AAGVIQSPRHLIKEKRETATLKCYPIPRHDTVYWYQQGPGQDPQFLISFYEKMQSDKGSIPDRFSAQQFSDYHSELNMSSLELGDSALYFCASSLGQLNTEAFFGQGTRLTVV.

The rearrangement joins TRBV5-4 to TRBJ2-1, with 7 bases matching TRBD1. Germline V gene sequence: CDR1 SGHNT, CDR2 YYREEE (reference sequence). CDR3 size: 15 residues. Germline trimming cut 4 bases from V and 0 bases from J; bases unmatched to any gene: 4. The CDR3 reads CASSPGQNSYNEQFF. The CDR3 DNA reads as TGTGCCAGCAGCCCGGGACAGAACTCCTACAATGAGCAGTTCTTC.

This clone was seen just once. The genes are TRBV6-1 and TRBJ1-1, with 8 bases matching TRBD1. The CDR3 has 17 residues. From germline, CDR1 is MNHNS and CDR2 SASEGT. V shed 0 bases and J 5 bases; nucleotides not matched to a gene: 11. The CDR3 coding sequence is TGTGCCAGCAGTGAAGCGCGGCAGGGGGCCTCCAAGACTGAAGCTTTCTTT. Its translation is CASSEARQGASKTEAFF.

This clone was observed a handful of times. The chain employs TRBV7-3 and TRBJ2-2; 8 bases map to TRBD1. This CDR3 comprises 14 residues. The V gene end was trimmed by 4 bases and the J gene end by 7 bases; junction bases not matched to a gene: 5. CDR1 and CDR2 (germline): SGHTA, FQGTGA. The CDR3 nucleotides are TGTGCCAGCAGCTATGGACAGGGCGGCGGGGAGCTGTTTTTT. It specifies CASSYGQGGGELFF.

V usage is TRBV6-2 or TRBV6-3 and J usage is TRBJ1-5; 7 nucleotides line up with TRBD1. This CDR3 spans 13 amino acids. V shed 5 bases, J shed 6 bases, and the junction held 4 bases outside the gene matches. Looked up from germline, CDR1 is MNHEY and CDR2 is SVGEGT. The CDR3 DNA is TGTGCCAGCAGTACAGGGGAGGGTCAGCCCCAGCATTTT. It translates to CASSTGEGQPQHF.

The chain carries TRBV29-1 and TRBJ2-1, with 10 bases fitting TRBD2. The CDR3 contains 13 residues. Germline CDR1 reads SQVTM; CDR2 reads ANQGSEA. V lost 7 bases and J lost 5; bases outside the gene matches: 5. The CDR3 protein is CSATSGVNNEQFF. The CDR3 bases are TGCAGCGCAACTAGCGGGGTTAACAATGAGCAGTTCTTC.

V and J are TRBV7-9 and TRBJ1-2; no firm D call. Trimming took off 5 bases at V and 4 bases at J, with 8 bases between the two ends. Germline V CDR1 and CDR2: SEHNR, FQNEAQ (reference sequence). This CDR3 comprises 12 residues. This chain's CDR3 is CASSKTRYGYTF. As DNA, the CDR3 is TGTGCCAGCAGCAAGACTCGCTATGGCTACACCTTC.

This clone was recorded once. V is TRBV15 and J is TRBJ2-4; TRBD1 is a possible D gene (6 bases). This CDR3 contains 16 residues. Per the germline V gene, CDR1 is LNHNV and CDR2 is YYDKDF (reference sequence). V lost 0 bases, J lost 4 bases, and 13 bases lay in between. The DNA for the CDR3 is TGTGCCACCAGCAGAGATCCCCGGACAGAAAAAAACATTCAGTACTTC. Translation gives CATSRDPRTEKNIQYF.

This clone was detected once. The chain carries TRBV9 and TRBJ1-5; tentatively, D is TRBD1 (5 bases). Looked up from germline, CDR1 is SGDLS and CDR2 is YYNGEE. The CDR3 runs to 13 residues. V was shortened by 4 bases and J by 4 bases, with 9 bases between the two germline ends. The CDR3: CASSTAGNQPQHF. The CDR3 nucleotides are TGTGCCAGCAGCACCGCAGGGAATCAGCCCCAGCATTTT.

The CDR3 is CASSLTGYTEAFF. The DNA of the CDR3 is TGTGCCAGCAGTCTCACAGGGTACACTGAAGCTTTCTTT. This chain connects TRBV7-9 to TRBJ1-1; maybe TRBD1 (6 bases). Germline V gene data show CDR1 as SEHNR and CDR2 as FQNEAQ (reference sequence). The CDR3 sequence is 13 residues long. V shed 6 bases and J shed 3 bases, with 11 bases lying between them.

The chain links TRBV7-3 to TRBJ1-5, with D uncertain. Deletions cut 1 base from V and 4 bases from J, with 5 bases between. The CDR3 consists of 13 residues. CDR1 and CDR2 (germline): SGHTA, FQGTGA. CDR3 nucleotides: TGTGCCAGCAGCTTAAAGGAAAATCAGCCCCAGCATTTT. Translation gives CASSLKENQPQHF.

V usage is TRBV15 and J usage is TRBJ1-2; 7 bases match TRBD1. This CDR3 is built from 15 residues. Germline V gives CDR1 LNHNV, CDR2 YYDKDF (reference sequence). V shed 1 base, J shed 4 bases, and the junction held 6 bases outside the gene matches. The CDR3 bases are TGTGCCACCAGCAGAGCCAGGGGGGATACCTATGGCTACACCTTC. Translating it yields CATSRARGDTYGYTF.

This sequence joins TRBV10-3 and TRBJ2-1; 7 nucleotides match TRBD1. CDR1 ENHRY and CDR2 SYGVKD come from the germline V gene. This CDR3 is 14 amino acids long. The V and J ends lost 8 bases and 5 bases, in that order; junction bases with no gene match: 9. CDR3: CAISRGDSNNEQFF. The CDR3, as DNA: TGTGCCATCTCCCGTGGGGACAGCAACAATGAGCAGTTCTTC.

The CDR3 loop is CASSLRQGGRETQYF. The CDR3 region has the DNA TGTGCCAGCAGTTTAAGGCAGGGGGGAAGGGAGACCCAGTACTTC. This chain links TRBV27 with TRBJ2-5, with D tentatively TRBD1 (7 bases). The ends were cut back, 2 bases at V and 5 bases at J, with 15 bases in the middle. The germline gives CDR1 MNHEY, CDR2 SMNVEV (reference sequence). The CDR3 runs to 15 residues.

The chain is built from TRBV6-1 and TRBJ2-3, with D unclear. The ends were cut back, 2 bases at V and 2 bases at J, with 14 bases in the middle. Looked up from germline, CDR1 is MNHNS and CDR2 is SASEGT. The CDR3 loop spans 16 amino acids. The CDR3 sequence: CASSENSKAPTDTQYF. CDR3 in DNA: TGTGCCAGCAGTGAAAACTCCAAGGCCCCCACAGATACGCAGTATTTT.

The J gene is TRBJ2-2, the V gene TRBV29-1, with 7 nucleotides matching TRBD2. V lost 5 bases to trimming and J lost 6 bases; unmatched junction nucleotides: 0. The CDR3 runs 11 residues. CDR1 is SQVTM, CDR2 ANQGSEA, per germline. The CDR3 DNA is TGCAGCGTTCGGGGGGCCGGGGAGCTGTTTTTT. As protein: CSVRGAGELFF.

The CDR3 loop is CASSQLASYEQYF. CDR3 nucleotide sequence: TGTGCCAGCTCCCAGCTCGCCTCCTACGAGCAGTACTTC. V usage is TRBV6-5 and J usage is TRBJ2-7, with no clear D. The CDR3 length is 13 residues. The V end was cut by 8 bases, the J end by 0 bases, with 11 bases between. The germline V gene has CDR1 MNHEY and CDR2 SVGAGI.

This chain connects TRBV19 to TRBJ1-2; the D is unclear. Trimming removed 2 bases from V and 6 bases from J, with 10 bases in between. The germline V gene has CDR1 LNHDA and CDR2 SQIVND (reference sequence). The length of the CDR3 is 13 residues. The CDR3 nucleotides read TGTGCCAGTAGTATATGGAACAAAAATGGCTACACCTTC. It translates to CASSIWNKNGYTF.

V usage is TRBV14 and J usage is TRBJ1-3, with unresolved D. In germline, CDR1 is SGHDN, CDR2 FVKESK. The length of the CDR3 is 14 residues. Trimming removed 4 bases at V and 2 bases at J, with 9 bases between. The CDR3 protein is CASSREIPGNTIYF. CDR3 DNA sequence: TGTGCCAGCAGCCGCGAGATCCCTGGAAACACCATATATTTT.

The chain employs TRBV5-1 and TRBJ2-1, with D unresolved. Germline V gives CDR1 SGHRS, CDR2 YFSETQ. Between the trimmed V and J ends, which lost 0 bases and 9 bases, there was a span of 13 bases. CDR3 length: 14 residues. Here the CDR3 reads CASSLGPSVGEQFF. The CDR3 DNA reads TGCGCCAGCAGCTTGGGCCCGAGCGTGGGTGAGCAGTTCTTC.

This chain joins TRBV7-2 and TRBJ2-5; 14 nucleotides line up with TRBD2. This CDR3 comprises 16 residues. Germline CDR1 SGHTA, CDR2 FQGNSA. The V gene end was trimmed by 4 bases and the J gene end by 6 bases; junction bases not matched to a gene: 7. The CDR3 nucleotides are TGTGCCAGCAGCTCCCCGACTAGCGGGAGGGCAAAGACCCAGTACTTC. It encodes CASSSPTSGRAKTQYF.

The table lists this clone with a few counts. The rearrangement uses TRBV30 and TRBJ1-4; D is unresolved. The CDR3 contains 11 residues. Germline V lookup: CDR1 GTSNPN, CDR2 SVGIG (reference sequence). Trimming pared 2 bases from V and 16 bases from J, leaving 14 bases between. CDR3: CAWSIREKKFF. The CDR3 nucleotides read TGTGCCTGGAGTATACGGGAAAAGAAGTTTTTT.